This T cell receptor (beta chain) was sequenced in a study of shared clonotypes between healthy human individuals. Study-level points and caveats: Donor clonotype sharing was expected to depend on sequencing depth.

Remarks on this clone: What it binds is not known.

The authors ran unsorted PBMC replicate PCRs on 300 ng DNA, approximately 31,000 T cell genomes. TCRdb's copy holds only in-frame clones and misses some; the assay was immunoSEQ multiplex PCR. The sample has more than 450,000 clones, 79% seen once. The CDR3 loop spans 14 amino acids. The germline V gene has CDR1 SGHTA and CDR2 FQGNSA. Trimming stripped 4 bases from V and 7 bases from J, with 13 bases between. Specimen: PBMCs. This TCR came from a woman in her 40s in good health. Some clones in this sample may be carry-over from other donors' samples. This rearrangement joins TRBV7-2 to TRBJ1-4; D unclear. CDR3 sequence reads: CASSSTHWSEKLFF. The CDR3, as DNA: TGTGCCAGCAGCTCGACCCACTGGAGTGAAAAACTGTTTTTT.